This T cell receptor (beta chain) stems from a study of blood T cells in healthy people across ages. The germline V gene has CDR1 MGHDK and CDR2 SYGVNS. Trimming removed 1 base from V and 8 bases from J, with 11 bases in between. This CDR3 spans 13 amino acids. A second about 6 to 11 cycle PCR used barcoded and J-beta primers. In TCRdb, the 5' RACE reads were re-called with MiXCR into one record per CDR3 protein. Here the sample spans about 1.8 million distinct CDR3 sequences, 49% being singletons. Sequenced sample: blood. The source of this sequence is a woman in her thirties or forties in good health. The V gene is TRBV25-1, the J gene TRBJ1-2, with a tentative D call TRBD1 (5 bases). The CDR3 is CASSESGGRGYTF. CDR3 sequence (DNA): TGTGCCAGCAGTGAATCTGGGGGAAGAGGCTACACCTTC.